The 8 T cell receptor beta chains listed next were all sequenced from one sample in a study of regulatory T cells in long-lasting Graves disease. Time point indicated: persistent/refractory GD, antithyroid drugs over 5 years with positive TRAb. The TCR library was made from RNA that had been extracted from PBMCs in TRIzol. Investigators prepared the TCR beta libraries by applying iRepertoire HTBI primers and Arm-PCR of CDR3 regions. TCRdb fed the multiplex PCR reads into MiXCR, producing one record per CDR3 protein. This table holds about 460,000 distinct CDR3 sequences, approximately 23% found once. The sequenced sample was peripheral blood mononuclear cells (PBMCs), obtained when the disease was refractory, from a patient treated with antithyroid drugs. The receptors here all came from a female donor with Graves disease.

This chain's CDR3 is CASSQDFTGSGELFF. In DNA form, the CDR3 reads TGTGCCAGCAGCCAAGATTTTACGGGGTCCGGGGAGCTGTTTTTT. The chain uses TRBV4-2 and TRBJ2-2; D might be TRBD2 (5 bases). The CDR3 sequence is 15 residues long. Germline loops: CDR1 LGHNA, CDR2 YNFKEQ. V gave up 0 bases and J gave up 6 bases, with 11 bases separating them.

This clonotype was detected ten times or more. The chain is built from TRBV28 and TRBJ1-6, with 9 bases aligning to TRBD1. With V trimmed by 3 bases and J by 8 bases, 2 bases remained unmatched. The CDR3 loop spans 14 amino acids. CDR1 and CDR2 from the germline V gene are MDHEN and SYDVKM. CDR3 nucleotide sequence: TGTGCCAGCAGTTTGTGGGACAGGGATTCACCCCTCCACTTT. Translation gives CASSLWDRDSPLHF.

The chain recombines TRBV9 with TRBJ1-2; possibly TRBD1 for D (5 bases). The V end was cut by 4 bases, the J end by 8 bases, with 15 bases between. This CDR3 contains 13 residues. Germline CDR1 and CDR2: SGDLS and YYNGEE. Written as DNA, the CDR3 is TGTGCCAGCAGCCCCAACAGCAGGGACGGCTACACCTTC. This sequence encodes CASSPNSRDGYTF.

Many counts were recorded for this clonotype. V gene TRBV2 combines with J gene TRBJ1-5; D gene uncertain. The germline V gene encodes CDR1 SNHLY and CDR2 FYNNEI. The CDR3 contains 14 residues. The germline V and J ends were trimmed by 3 bases and 1 base, with 7 bases remaining between them. CDR3 amino acids: CASSEQRSNQPQHF. In DNA form, the CDR3 reads TGTGCCAGCAGTGAGCAGAGGAGCAATCAGCCCCAGCATTTT.

The sample holds many counts of this clonotype. This chain links TRBV15 with TRBJ1-2, with 9 nucleotides matching TRBD1. In germline, CDR1 is LNHNV, CDR2 YYDKDF (reference sequence). V trimming: 3 bases; J trimming: 0 bases; junction bases outside the gene matches: 5. CDR3 length: 16 residues. The CDR3 sequence: CATSRGQGLTNYGYTF. The CDR3 coding sequence is TGTGCCACCAGCAGGGGACAGGGCCTAACTAACTATGGCTACACCTTC.

This clonotype was observed at least ten times. V is TRBV11-1 and J is TRBJ1-1; no definite D call. V lost 5 bases and J 7 bases, leaving 14 bases between the germline ends. Looked up from germline, CDR1 is SGHAT and CDR2 is FQDESV (reference sequence). The CDR3 is made up of 13 amino acids. The CDR3 region has the DNA TGTGCCAGCAGCGTTCAAAGGTGGGGTGAAGCTTTCTTT. Its protein is CASSVQRWGEAFF.

This clonotype was seen only a few times. In DNA, the CDR3 is TGTGCCAGCAGTGAACAGACAGGGGTGGGCAATCAGCCCCAGCATTTT. Translating gives CASSEQTGVGNQPQHF. The chain has TRBV6-1 and TRBJ1-5; 8 bases are a match to TRBD1. The ends lost 2 bases at V and 2 bases at J; junction bases unmatched: 5. Germline V gene sequence: CDR1 MNHNS, CDR2 SASEGT. The CDR3 contains 16 residues.

This clonotype was observed at least ten times. V is TRBV20-1 and J is TRBJ2-7; no clear D gene. CDR1 is DFQATT, CDR2 SNEGSKA, per germline (reference sequence). There are 12 residues in the CDR3. The ends were cut back, 6 bases at V and 3 bases at J, with 12 bases in the middle. The CDR3 DNA reads TGCAGTGCCGCCGGATTGGGCTACGAGCAGTACTTC. It codes for CSAAGLGYEQYF.